Listed below are T cell receptor beta chains from one sample, sequenced in a study of cytomegalovirus exposure and HLA in healthy donors. Only in-frame clones appear in the TCRdb table, and some are missing; sequencing was by immunoSEQ multiplex PCR. The sample yields some 130,000 clones, 75% to 90% seen once. The material sequenced was PBMCs. The receptors here all came from a woman under 40 in good health and CMV-seropositive. Both conserved end residues are part of each CDR3. The size field is filled for only some rows; it gives once, few, many or a size class.

>NA|TRBJ2-1|TRBV6-5
CASSPGTDNEQFF
>NA|TRBJ2-7|TRBV18
CASSPSGDEQYF
>NA|TRBJ1-5|TRBV6-5
CASSYSTGYQPQHF
>NA|TRBJ1-2|TRBV5-8
CASSSDRVGGYTF
>NA|TRBJ2-2|TRBV27
CASSYSQAGELFF
>NA|TRBJ2-1|TRBV6-1
CASVWGGGGYNEQFF
>NA|TRBJ1-1|TRBV6-1
CASSGGTRNTEAFF
>NA|TRBJ2-2|TRBV2
CASRPGNTGELFF
>NA|TRBJ1-1|TRBV19
CAIQGQLNTEAFF
>NA|TRBJ1-2|TRBV30
CAYEQGAAIGVDGYTF
>NA|TRBJ1-2|TRBV2
CASREGTFGGEGYTF
>few|TRBJ2-2|TRBV5-1
CASSATGELFF
>NA|TRBJ1-5|TRBV19
CASSMGGGAQGISQPQHF
>NA|TRBJ2-7|TRBV18
CASSPMGQIYEQYF
>NA|TRBJ2-3|TRBV25-1
CASNRGTDTQYF
>NA|TRBJ2-3|TRBV5-6
CASSLEAGGSYTQYF
>NA|TRBJ1-1|TRBV5-4
CASSRGEVLTEAFF
>NA|TRBJ1-6|TRBV19
CASSLYNSPLHF
>NA|TRBJ2-2|TRBV5-4
CAIPQGAGAGELFF
>NA|TRBJ2-1|TRBV7-3
CASSLIAAAVNEQFF
>once|TRBJ2-1|TRBV30
CAWSVLGGGGEQFF
>NA|TRBJ2-7|TRBV20-1
CSASPFYEQYF
>once|TRBJ2-2|TRBV27
CASSFRVNTGELFF
>NA|TRBJ1-1|TRBV2
CASAGRDFAAFF
>NA|TRBJ1-5|TRBV2
CASKVENDQPQHF
>NA|TRBJ2-1|TRBV5-4
CASSPTSGLYNEQFF
>few|TRBJ2-7|TRBV7-9
CASSLEAGIHEQYF
>NA|TRBJ2-5|TRBV7-3
CASSPGQRGETQYF
>NA|TRBJ1-6|TRBV30
CAAGIGQRAGSPLHF
>NA|TRBJ1-4|TRBV2
CASSEIGRRTNEKLFF
>NA|TRBJ1-1|TRBV5-4
CASRRGGVGTEAFF
>NA|TRBJ2-1|TRBV7-2
CASSRGLVNEQFF